Listed below are T cell receptor beta chains from one sample, sequenced in a study of T cell repertoires in cytomegalovirus infection. From the reads, TCRdb called clonotypes with MiXCR, one entry per CDR3 protein. The repertoire holds 700,000 to 950,000 distinct CDR3 sequences, with less than 35% as singletons. These TCRs are of unknown antigen specificity. The source was cultured CD8+ T cells from PBMCs, collected from culture after CMV antigen stimulation. The receptors derive from a human donor in good health (CMV status not recorded). Some clones in this sample may be carry-over from other donors' samples. The CDR3 runs from the conserved cysteine through the conserved F or W. Each record gives: CDR3 protein, J gene, V gene.

cdr3_aa: CASTLQSSYNSPLHF; j_call: TRBJ1-6; v_call: TRBV27
cdr3_aa: CASSSRGASKNIQYF; j_call: TRBJ2-4; v_call: TRBV5-6
cdr3_aa: CASSYYGSYGYTF; j_call: TRBJ1-2; v_call: TRBV6-2/TRBV6-3
cdr3_aa: CASSLGGDQETQYF; j_call: TRBJ2-5; v_call: TRBV7-9
cdr3_aa: CASSLGFPGTGYGYTF; j_call: TRBJ1-2; v_call: TRBV5-4
cdr3_aa: CASGLADRGGQPQHF; j_call: TRBJ1-5; v_call: TRBV12-5
cdr3_aa: CASSSSRDYEQYF; j_call: TRBJ2-7; v_call: TRBV12-3/TRBV12-4
cdr3_aa: CASRDRANGYTF; j_call: TRBJ1-2; v_call: TRBV7-9
cdr3_aa: CASSLEREGTGNTIYF; j_call: TRBJ1-3; v_call: TRBV7-6
cdr3_aa: CAAGEASTYEQYF; j_call: TRBJ2-7; v_call: TRBV7-9
cdr3_aa: CASSPRKGRWELFF; j_call: TRBJ2-2; v_call: TRBV7-8
cdr3_aa: CASSETGLPNTGELFF; j_call: TRBJ2-2; v_call: TRBV7-8
cdr3_aa: CASSAAGKLFF; j_call: TRBJ1-4; v_call: TRBV5-6
cdr3_aa: CASSQGPPDCTYEQYF; j_call: TRBJ2-7; v_call: TRBV4-1
cdr3_aa: CSASEQGKRSPLHF; j_call: TRBJ1-6; v_call: TRBV20-1
cdr3_aa: CASSLFDWTSEAFF; j_call: TRBJ1-1; v_call: TRBV12-3/TRBV12-4
cdr3_aa: CSAYRTGAAGTEAFF; j_call: TRBJ1-1; v_call: TRBV29-1
cdr3_aa: CASSQDDRWTANTGELFF; j_call: TRBJ2-2; v_call: TRBV4-2
cdr3_aa: CASSFSSPGANVLTF; j_call: TRBJ2-6; v_call: TRBV7-6
cdr3_aa: CASSSDRGAQPQHF; j_call: TRBJ1-5; v_call: TRBV7-9
cdr3_aa: CASRDRDVGNQPQHF; j_call: TRBJ1-5; v_call: TRBV6-1
cdr3_aa: CASSFLDPSSYNSPLHF; j_call: TRBJ1-6; v_call: TRBV7-2
cdr3_aa: CANSLGLLKETQYF; j_call: TRBJ2-5; v_call: TRBV7-2
cdr3_aa: CASSLPGRYTQYF; j_call: TRBJ2-3; v_call: TRBV27
cdr3_aa: CASSRAASTGELVF; j_call: TRBJ2-2; v_call: TRBV4-1
cdr3_aa: CSALSGGTTEAFF; j_call: TRBJ1-1; v_call: TRBV29-1
cdr3_aa: CASNERGRIGELFF; j_call: TRBJ2-2; v_call: TRBV6-6
cdr3_aa: CASSSGGFMGQPQHF; j_call: TRBJ1-5; v_call: TRBV12-3/TRBV12-4
cdr3_aa: CASSGTRGSYNEQFF; j_call: TRBJ2-1; v_call: TRBV5-1
cdr3_aa: CASSQREAAESSTDTQYF; j_call: TRBJ2-3; v_call: TRBV4-1
cdr3_aa: CASTRHAGGLTDTQYF; j_call: TRBJ2-3; v_call: TRBV6-6
cdr3_aa: CASSSGGAFSLNGYTF; j_call: TRBJ1-2; v_call: TRBV5-4
cdr3_aa: CASSPWGVSTDTQYF; j_call: TRBJ2-3; v_call: TRBV27
cdr3_aa: CAIRATGGGETQYF; j_call: TRBJ2-5; v_call: TRBV10-3
cdr3_aa: CASSQTSGGAYEQYF; j_call: TRBJ2-7; v_call: TRBV7-2
cdr3_aa: CASSNWGGGVNSPLHF; j_call: TRBJ1-6; v_call: TRBV28
cdr3_aa: CASSLGGRNYGYTF; j_call: TRBJ1-2; v_call: TRBV7-6
cdr3_aa: CAGSQRSNYEQYF; j_call: TRBJ2-7; v_call: TRBV7-3
cdr3_aa: CASSNLAGDETQYF; j_call: TRBJ2-5; v_call: TRBV5-6
cdr3_aa: CASSLGGRGHQPQHF; j_call: TRBJ1-5; v_call: TRBV5-5
cdr3_aa: CASSQDGRGSNTGELFF; j_call: TRBJ2-2; v_call: TRBV4-3
cdr3_aa: CASSFGVQKQETQYF; j_call: TRBJ2-5; v_call: TRBV7-8
cdr3_aa: CASSSLRGRGVTEAFF; j_call: TRBJ1-1; v_call: TRBV28
cdr3_aa: CASSYSIGGQNYGYTF; j_call: TRBJ1-2; v_call: TRBV6-8
cdr3_aa: CASSPDRVDGELFF; j_call: TRBJ2-2; v_call: TRBV7-6
cdr3_aa: CASSQKPGQGKPGELFF; j_call: TRBJ2-2; v_call: TRBV5-1
cdr3_aa: CASGFSLDSSGNTIYF; j_call: TRBJ1-3; v_call: TRBV12-5
cdr3_aa: CASSLWGGNSNQPQHF; j_call: TRBJ1-5; v_call: TRBV7-8